The next 22 T cell receptor beta chains were all read from a single sample in a study of CD4 T cells in relation to SARS-CoV-2 and coronaviruses. Here immunoSEQ multiplex PCR was the method, and the copy in TCRdb shows in-frame clones only, minus some. In the table there are approximately 11,000 clones, about nine tenths of which are singletons. Sequencing input: naive CD4+ T cells from PBMCs. Subset reported: naive CD4+ T cells isolated by negative enrichment. These receptors all stem from an adult with COVID-19.

This rearrangement joins TRBV2 to TRBJ2-7; 9 positions agree with TRBD1. The CDR3 consists of 18 residues. The trim removed 8 bases at V and 6 bases at J, leaving 23 bases unmatched. Germline lookup yields CDR1 SNHLY and CDR2 FYNNEI. Here the CDR3 DNA reads TGTGCCAGCTCCCTGACAGGGGGTCGTGACTGGGTGAGGATCGAGCAGTACTTC. This gives the protein CASSLTGGRDWVRIEQYF.

The genes are TRBV18 and TRBJ1-3; D remains ambiguous. CDR3 length: 13 amino acids. The V end lost 2 bases, the J end lost 8 bases, and 10 bases lay between the germline ends. Per germline, CDR1 KGHSH and CDR2 LQKENI. CDR3 in DNA: TGTGCCAGCTCACCAAGATTACTGGACACCATATATTTT. Protein: CASSPRLLDTIYF.

The rearrangement joins TRBV6-5 to TRBJ2-7; 7 nucleotides line up with TRBD2. There are 13 residues in the CDR3. From germline, CDR1 is MNHEY and CDR2 SVGAGI. V shed 8 bases, J shed 4 bases, and the junction held 8 bases outside the gene matches. CDR3 amino acids: CASGGDVFYEQYF. DNA for the CDR3: TGTGCCAGCGGGGGGGACGTTTTTTACGAGCAGTACTTC.

This chain joins TRBV3-1 (or the pseudogene TRBV3-2) and TRBJ2-4, with D possibly called TRBD1 or TRBD2 (5 bases each). Deletions cut 6 bases from V and 10 bases from J, with 16 bases between. CDR3 length: 13 amino acids. The germline V gene encodes CDR1 LGHDT and CDR2 YNNKEL (reference sequence). CDR3 in amino acids: CASSWDQKGIQYF. CDR3 nucleotide sequence: TGTGCCAGCAGTTGGGACCAGAAGGGTATTCAGTACTTC.

In its sample, this clone was seen once. The rearrangement uses TRBV5-4 and TRBJ1-2, with a possible D match to TRBD1 (5 bases). Germline V gives CDR1 SGHNT, CDR2 YYREEE (reference sequence). This CDR3 has 15 amino acids. V gave up 2 bases and J gave up 1 base, with 12 bases separating them. The CDR3 here is CASSFISGLNYGYTF. Here the CDR3 DNA reads TGTGCCAGCAGCTTTATTTCAGGGCTTAACTATGGCTACACCTTC. The whole variable domain, filled in from reference TRBV5-4 and TRBJ1-2, reads ETGVTQSPTHLIKTRGQQVTLRCSSQSGHNTVSWYQQALGQGPQFIFQYYREEENGRGNFPPRFSGLQFPNYSSELNVNALELDDSALYLCASSFISGLNYGYTFGSGTRLTVV.

About this clone itself: Other DNA sequences in the sample encode the same CDR3. The rearrangement joins TRBV29-1 to TRBJ1-3; D is uncertain. The CDR3 sequence is 11 residues long. Trimming removed 7 bases at V and 0 bases at J, with 4 bases between. Germline-derived CDR1 and CDR2 are SQVTM and ANQGSEA. The CDR3 nucleotides read TGCAGCGCCTACTCTGGAAACACCATATATTTT. This translates into CSAYSGNTIYF.

The rearrangement uses TRBV2 and TRBJ2-3, with 7 bases matching TRBD2. Trimming cost V 4 bases and J 4 bases; bases outside gene matches: 5. Germline CDR1 reads SNHLY; CDR2 reads FYNNEI. The CDR3 length is 14 residues. This CDR3 reads CASSGWTSADTQYF. The CDR3 DNA is TGTGCCAGCAGTGGATGGACTAGTGCAGATACGCAGTATTTT.

The rearrangement joins TRBV5-1 to TRBJ2-1, with 12 bases aligning to TRBD2. Germline V lookup: CDR1 SGHRS, CDR2 YFSETQ. This CDR3 is built from 15 residues. V was clipped by 2 bases and J by 7 bases; unmatched bases: 4. The DNA for the CDR3 is TGCGCCAGCAGCTTCGGACTAGCGGGGAATAATGAGCAGTTCTTC. Its translation is CASSFGLAGNNEQFF.

This clone was detected once. This chain uses TRBV7-9 with TRBJ2-3; no clear D. The CDR3 contains 14 residues. The germline V gene has CDR1 SEHNR and CDR2 FQNEAQ (reference sequence). V was trimmed by 2 bases and J by 3 bases, leaving 9 bases between them. In DNA form, the CDR3 reads TGTGCCAGCAGCTTACTGGTCAGAACAGATACGCAGTATTTT. Protein: CASSLLVRTDTQYF.

The chain has TRBV6-5 and TRBJ1-2; no clear D gene. In germline, CDR1 is MNHEY, CDR2 SVGAGI. The V and J ends lost 2 bases and 6 bases respectively, with 7 bases between them. CDR3 size: 12 residues. CDR3 nucleotides: TGTGCCAGCAGTTACACGGGCCATGGCTACACCTTC. The encoded protein is CASSYTGHGYTF.

J is TRBJ2-7 and V is TRBV24-1; 10 nucleotides line up with TRBD1. Germline V gene data show CDR1 as KGHDR and CDR2 as SFDVKD. This CDR3 has 16 amino acids. The junction had 9 bases not matched to a gene; V was cut back by 2 bases and J by 6 bases. The CDR3 DNA reads TGTGCCACCAGTGATTCCCACGGGACAGGGGTGTTCGAGCAGTACTTC. Its protein product is CATSDSHGTGVFEQYF.

The chain employs TRBV5-1 and TRBJ2-7; D is possibly TRBD1 (5 bases). Germline V lookup: CDR1 SGHRS, CDR2 YFSETQ. Trimming removed 5 bases at V and 4 bases at J, with 13 bases between. The CDR3 has 13 residues. The CDR3 loop is CASSQSGIYEQYF. CDR3 DNA: TGCGCCAGCAGTCAATCAGGGATTTACGAGCAGTACTTC.

This chain connects TRBV18 to TRBJ1-5; 7 bases fit TRBD1. Germline CDR1 and CDR2: KGHSH and LQKENI. The CDR3 is 16 residues long. V shed 6 bases and J 5 bases; nucleotides not matched to a gene: 13. The CDR3 DNA reads as TGTGCCAGCTCCCACTTCTCCAGGGGGATAGATCAGCCCCAGCATTTT. Residues: CASSHFSRGIDQPQHF.

This rearrangement joins TRBV5-1 to TRBJ1-1; 10 nucleotides match TRBD1. Trimming cost V 2 bases and J 5 bases; bases outside gene matches: 9. Germline V gene lookup returns CDR1 SGHRS and CDR2 YFSETQ. The CDR3 spans 16 residues. CDR3 protein: CASSFWPGQGGTEAFF. The CDR3 bases are TGCGCCAGCAGCTTTTGGCCCGGACAGGGGGGAACTGAAGCTTTCTTT.

The chain is built from TRBV15 and TRBJ2-2; 9 bases align to TRBD2. CDR1 and CDR2 from the germline V gene are LNHNV and YYDKDF (reference sequence). With 0 bases clipped from V and 7 bases from J, the junction kept 6 bases outside the gene matches. CDR3 length equals 16 residues. CDR3 region: CATSRDFAGGHGELFF. The DNA for the CDR3 is TGTGCCACCAGCAGAGATTTTGCGGGGGGGCACGGGGAGCTGTTTTTT.

The chain is built from TRBV19 and TRBJ2-7; D perhaps matches TRBD1 (7 bases). V lost 10 bases and J lost 3, with 13 bases in between. Germline V gene sequence: CDR1 LNHDA, CDR2 SQIVND (reference sequence). The CDR3 totals 12 residues. CDR3: CATSGGIYEQYF. The CDR3 region has the DNA TGTGCCACCTCAGGGGGGATCTACGAGCAGTACTTC.

This clone was observed a few times. This chain joins TRBV7-9 and TRBJ1-5, with unresolved D. Germline V lookup: CDR1 SEHNR, CDR2 FQNEAQ (reference sequence). The ends were cut back, 1 base at V and 3 bases at J, with 13 bases in the middle. This CDR3 has 16 residues. The CDR3 here is CASSLGRPKDNQPQHF. The CDR3 DNA reads as TGTGCCAGCAGCTTAGGTAGGCCGAAGGACAATCAGCCCCAGCATTTT.

This clone has just a few counts. The V call is TRBV6-5, the J call TRBJ1-3; 7 positions agree with TRBD1. Looked up from germline, CDR1 is MNHEY and CDR2 is SVGAGI. CDR3 length: 14 amino acids. V shed 6 bases and J 1 base; nucleotides not matched to a gene: 3. CDR3 nucleotides: TGTGCCAGCAGACGACAGGGATCTGGAAACACCATATATTTT. Its protein product is CASRRQGSGNTIYF.

The J gene is TRBJ1-4, the V gene TRBV28; unclear D gene. CDR1 is MDHEN and CDR2 is SYDVKM in the germline V gene. CDR3 length equals 15 residues. V was trimmed by 3 bases and J by 0 bases, leaving 8 bases between them. CDR3 bases: TGTGCCAGCAGTTTGAACGGGGCAACTAATGAAAAACTGTTTTTT. Its protein is CASSLNGATNEKLFF.

V and J are TRBV19 and TRBJ1-5; the D gene is possibly TRBD1 (6 bases). Germline assignment: CDR1 LNHDA and CDR2 SQIVND (reference sequence). The V end lost 4 bases, the J end lost 0 bases, and 16 bases lay between the germline ends. This CDR3 is built from 17 residues. The CDR3 sequence: CASSTRTGTLSNQPQHF. CDR3 sequence (DNA): TGTGCCAGTAGTACCCGAACCGGGACACTTAGCAATCAGCCCCAGCATTTT. Full variable domain (outside the CDR3, taken from reference TRBV19 and TRBJ1-5): DGGITQSPKYLFRKEGQNVTLSCEQNLNHDAMYWYRQDPGQGLRLIYYSQIVNDFQKGDIAEGYSVSREKKESFPLTVTSAQKNPTAFYLCASSTRTGTLSNQPQHFGDGTRLSIL.

The chain carries TRBV24-1 and TRBJ2-3; D remains ambiguous. The length of the CDR3 is 12 residues. Germline loops: CDR1 KGHDR, CDR2 SFDVKD. V gave up 9 bases and J gave up 3 bases, with 9 bases separating them. CDR3 sequence reads: CATAEATDTQYF. The CDR3 nucleotides read TGTGCCACCGCTGAGGCTACAGATACGCAGTATTTT.

V and J are TRBV11-2 and TRBJ2-5; no clear D gene. The CDR3 loop spans 13 amino acids. The V and J ends lost 0 bases and 1 base respectively, with 3 bases between them. Looked up from germline, CDR1 is SGHAT and CDR2 is FQNNGV. This CDR3 reads CASSLEGQETQYF. DNA of the CDR3: TGTGCCAGCAGCTTAGAAGGCCAAGAGACCCAGTACTTC.